Each of the 15 T cell receptor beta chains below was sequenced from the same sample in a study of CD8+ T cells in alopecia areata. cDNA prepared by RNA extraction and subsequent reverse transcription served as the template for sequencing. Profiling relied on immunoSEQ multiplex PCR, and the TCRdb table lists in-frame clones only, not all of them. The profile shows about 90,000 clones, around 40% of them singletons. The treatment was: oral pan-JAK inhibitor, 5-10 mg twice daily. The sequenced sample was CD8+ T cells sorted from blood, obtained at week 24, from a patient treated with tofacitinib. These receptors all stem from a human donor with alopecia areata.

This clone came up a few times. This sequence joins TRBV5-5 and TRBJ2-7; no clear D. Per germline, CDR1 SGHKS and CDR2 YYEKEE (reference sequence). The CDR3 runs to 19 residues. Trimming left V 5 bases short and J 2 bases short, with 29 bases between. DNA for the CDR3: TGTGCCAGCAGTCCTTTACACTTGGCCCGGGCCCTCCTCACCTACGAGCAGTACTTC. Protein product: CASSPLHLARALLTYEQYF.

Written as DNA, the CDR3 is TGTGCCAGCAGCTTAGGGACAGTCATGTTCTTC. It translates to CASSLGTVMFF. V gene TRBV7-9 combines with J gene TRBJ2-1, with a possible D match to TRBD1 (6 bases). There are 11 residues in the CDR3. V was pared by 1 base and J by 15 bases, with 10 bases between. Germline V lookup: CDR1 SEHNR, CDR2 FQNEAQ (reference sequence). Combining the CDR3 with reference TRBV7-9 and TRBJ2-1 gives the whole variable domain DTGVSQNPRHKITKRGQNVTFRCDPISEHNRLYWYRQTLGQGPEFLTYFQNEAQLEKSRLLSDRFSAERPKGSFSTLEIQRTEQGDSAMYLCASSLGTVMFFGPGTRLTVL.

This chain uses TRBV7-3 with TRBJ2-1; no clear D. The CDR3 consists of 15 residues. V dropped 2 bases and J dropped 6 bases, with 14 bases sitting between them. Germline-derived CDR1 and CDR2 are SGHTA and FQGTGA. The CDR3 DNA reads as TGTGCCAGCAGCTTAGGTCCAGCCCCCTCCAATGAGCAGTTCTTC. Its translation: CASSLGPAPSNEQFF.

The chain recombines TRBV29-1 with TRBJ2-7; 7 bases map to TRBD2. CDR3 length: 13 amino acids. J was trimmed by 4 bases and V by 4 bases; bases with no gene match: 7. From germline, CDR1 is SQVTM and CDR2 ANQGSEA. DNA for the CDR3: TGCAGCGTTGGGGCGGGAGTTACGTACGAGCAGTACTTC. Translating gives CSVGAGVTYEQYF.

This clone turned up a few times. The chain combines TRBV6-1 with TRBJ1-1; D uncertain. Trimming left V 1 base short and J 2 bases short, with 8 bases between. This CDR3 spans 14 amino acids. The germline V gene has CDR1 MNHNS and CDR2 SASEGT. CDR3 sequence: CASSEEQTNTEAFF. The CDR3 DNA reads as TGTGCCAGCAGTGAAGAACAGACAAACACTGAAGCTTTCTTT.

This clone was seen repeatedly, ten times or more. This chain links TRBV19 with TRBJ2-1; D is undetermined. CDR1 and CDR2 (germline): LNHDA, SQIVND (reference sequence). The V end was cut by 3 bases, the J end by 5 bases, with 11 bases between. CDR3 length equals 14 residues. CDR3 nucleotides: TGTGCCAGTAGTATGGTAGGGAACCACAATGAGCAGTTCTTC. Translating it yields CASSMVGNHNEQFF.

The chain has TRBV13 and TRBJ2-7; 8 bases are a match to TRBD2. Trimming cost V 4 bases and J 4 bases; bases outside gene matches: 6. CDR1 and CDR2 (germline): PRHDT, FYEKMQ (reference sequence). The CDR3 is made up of 14 amino acids. CDR3 sequence (DNA): TGTGCCAGCAGCTCGGGACTAGTGGGTTACGAGCAGTACTTC. This translates into CASSSGLVGYEQYF.

The chain has TRBV27 and TRBJ2-2; D gene uncertain. CDR3 length: 13 amino acids. CDR1 MNHEY and CDR2 SMNVEV come from the germline V gene (reference sequence). Trimming left V 5 bases short and J 4 bases short, with 8 bases between. CDR3 sequence (DNA): TGTGCCAGCAGTACCGGGCTCACCGGGGAGCTGTTTTTT. It codes for CASSTGLTGELFF.

This clone has a handful of counts. The V gene is TRBV7-3, the J gene TRBJ2-6; 12 bases are a match to TRBD2. CDR1 SGHTA and CDR2 FQGTGA come from the germline V gene. Trimming removed 2 bases from V and 2 bases from J; junction bases left unmatched: 10. This CDR3 contains 20 residues. CDR3 in amino acids: CASSLGPLAGGPTGANVLTF. CDR3 bases: TGTGCCAGCAGCTTAGGCCCCCTAGCGGGAGGGCCCACTGGGGCCAACGTCCTGACTTTC.

The rearrangement joins TRBV5-8 to TRBJ1-1; D gene unclear. This CDR3 contains 14 residues. Germline CDR1 reads SGHTS; CDR2 reads YDEGEE. V lost 0 bases, J lost 1 base, and 7 bases lay in between. The CDR3 protein is CASSLELRNTEAFF. As DNA, the CDR3 is TGTGCCAGCAGCTTGGAACTGCGGAACACTGAAGCTTTCTTT.

The chain combines TRBV7-9 with TRBJ2-5; 9 bases are a match to TRBD1. CDR1 is SEHNR and CDR2 is FQNEAQ in the germline V gene (reference sequence). This CDR3 is built from 15 residues. Trimming at V came to 4 bases and at J to 7 bases, leaving 10 bases not matched to a gene. CDR3 amino acids: CASSSTGTGSGTQYF. CDR3 nucleotides: TGTGCCAGCAGCTCGACCGGGACAGGGTCTGGGACCCAGTACTTC.

The chain links TRBV6-5 to TRBJ2-7; maybe TRBD1 (6 bases). This CDR3 contains 15 residues. Trimming left V 0 bases short and J 2 bases short, with 11 bases between. CDR1 MNHEY and CDR2 SVGAGI come from the germline V gene. Here the CDR3 DNA reads TGTGCCAGCAGTTACTCCAGGGACATAGCCTACGAGCAGTACTTC. Amino acid sequence: CASSYSRDIAYEQYF.

This clone was seen a handful of times. The gene calls are TRBV15 and TRBJ2-6; perhaps D is TRBD1 or TRBD2 (5 bases each). With 1 base removed from V and 2 bases from J, the gap between germline ends came to 9 bases. CDR3 size: 16 residues. From germline, CDR1 is LNHNV and CDR2 YYDKDF (reference sequence). The CDR3 loop reads CATSRARDPGANVLTF. The CDR3 DNA reads TGTGCCACCAGCAGAGCCCGGGACCCTGGGGCCAACGTCCTGACTTTC.

The V call is TRBV11-2, the J call TRBJ2-1; D unclear. This CDR3 has 13 amino acids. The V gene lost 0 bases and the J gene lost 12 bases, with 12 bases spanning the gap. Germline CDR1 is SGHAT and CDR2 is FQNNGV. CDR3 protein: CASSLDSGWRQFF. The CDR3 nucleotides read TGTGCCAGCAGCTTAGATTCCGGCTGGCGGCAGTTCTTC. Based on the CDR3 plus reference TRBV11-2 and TRBJ2-1, the full variable domain is EAGVAQSPRYKIIEKRQSVAFWCNPISGHATLYWYQQILGQGPKLLIQFQNNGVVDDSQLPKDRFSAERLKGVDSTLKIQPAKLEDSAVYLCASSLDSGWRQFFGPGTRLTVL.

The chain carries TRBV19 and TRBJ2-1; possible D gene TRBD2, 5 bases. Germline loops: CDR1 LNHDA, CDR2 SQIVND (reference sequence). The V end was cut by 6 bases, the J end by 6 bases, with 9 bases between. This CDR3 has 12 amino acids. The CDR3 here is CASRIGINEQFF. CDR3 nucleotide sequence: TGTGCCAGTAGAATCGGGATCAATGAGCAGTTCTTC.